Listed here are 4 T cell receptor beta chains from one sample, sequenced in a study of monozygotic twins with inflammatory bowel disease. Using the 5' RACE reads, TCRdb records one entry per CDR3 protein without DNA. The sample's table shows 150,000 to 200,000 distinct CDR3 sequences. The sequenced sample was blood. The receptors were gathered from a human donor with ulcerative colitis or Crohn's disease, or a healthy co-twin of an affected twin (not recorded which).

V gene TRBV5-1 combines with J gene TRBJ2-2; without DNA, the TCRdb call of TRBD1 cannot be checked. Germline CDR1 and CDR2: SGHRS and YFSETQ. This CDR3 comprises 12 residues. The CDR3 loop reads CASRGESGELFF.

The chain uses TRBV19 and TRBJ2-2; the D call from TCRdb, TRBD1, cannot be confirmed without DNA. Germline CDR1 and CDR2: LNHDA and SQIVND (reference sequence). The CDR3 runs 13 residues. CDR3: CASSMGGTGELFF.

The rearrangement joins TRBV5-5 to TRBJ1-1; TCRdb indicates TRBD1, and absent DNA this call remains unverified. CDR3 size: 14 residues. The germline V gene has CDR1 SGHKS and CDR2 YYEKEE (reference sequence). CDR3 in amino acids: CASSDGQGDTEAFF.

The genes are TRBV2 and TRBJ2-1; the TCRdb call, TRBD2, lacks DNA for checking. The CDR3 sequence is 14 residues long. Per the germline V gene, CDR1 is SNHLY and CDR2 is FYNNEI. This CDR3 is CASRTTQTYNEQFF.